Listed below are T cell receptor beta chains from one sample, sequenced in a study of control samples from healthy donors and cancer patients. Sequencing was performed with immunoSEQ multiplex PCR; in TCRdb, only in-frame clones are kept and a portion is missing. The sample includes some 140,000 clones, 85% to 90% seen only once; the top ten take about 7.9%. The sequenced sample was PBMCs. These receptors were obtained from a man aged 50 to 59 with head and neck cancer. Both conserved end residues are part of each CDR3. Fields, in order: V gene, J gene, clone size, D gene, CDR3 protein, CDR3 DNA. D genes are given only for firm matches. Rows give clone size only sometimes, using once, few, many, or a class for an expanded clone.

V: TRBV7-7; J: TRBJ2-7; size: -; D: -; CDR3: CASSLGEGASYEQYF; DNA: TGTGCTAGCAGCTTAGGGGAAGGGGCAAGCTACGAGCAGTACTTC
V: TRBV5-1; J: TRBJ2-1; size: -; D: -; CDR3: CASTGVDEQFF; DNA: TGCGCCAGCACCGGGGTCGATGAGCAGTTCTTC
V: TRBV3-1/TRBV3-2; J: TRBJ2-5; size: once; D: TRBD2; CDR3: CASSQLASGRKTQYF; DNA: TGTGCCAGCAGCCAATTAGCTAGCGGGAGAAAGACCCAGTACTTC
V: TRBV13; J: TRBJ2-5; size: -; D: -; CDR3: CASSLNPSGLRRTQYF; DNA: TGTGCCAGCAGCTTAAACCCATCGGGGCTCCGACGGACCCAGTACTTC
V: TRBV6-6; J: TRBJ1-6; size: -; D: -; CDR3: CASTRGPGLGSPLHF; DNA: TGTGCCAGCACCCGTGGTCCGGGGCTGGGATCACCCCTCCACTTT
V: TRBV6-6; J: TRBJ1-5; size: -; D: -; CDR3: CASSYQQGHQPQHF; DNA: TGTGCCAGCAGTTACCAGCAGGGGCATCAGCCCCAGCATTTT
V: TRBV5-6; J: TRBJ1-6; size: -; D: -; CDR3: CASSLEGSNSYNSPLHF; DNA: TGTGCCAGCAGCTTGGAGGGCTCGAACTCCTATAATTCACCCCTCCACTTT
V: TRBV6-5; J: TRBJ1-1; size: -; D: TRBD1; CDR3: CASTPGQGGTEAFF; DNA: TGTGCCAGCACCCCGGGACAGGGTGGCACTGAAGCTTTCTTT
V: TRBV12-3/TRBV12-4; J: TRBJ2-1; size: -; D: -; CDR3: CASRGDWVEQFF; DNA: TGTGCCAGCAGAGGGGACTGGGTTGAGCAGTTCTTC
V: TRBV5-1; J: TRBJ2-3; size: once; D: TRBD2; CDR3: CASSLAASGGAAQYF; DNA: TGCGCCAGCAGCTTGGCAGCTAGCGGGGGGGCCGCCCAGTATTTT
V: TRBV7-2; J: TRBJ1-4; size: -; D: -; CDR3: CASSLRVRVGEKLFF; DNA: TGTGCCAGCAGCTTAAGGGTCAGGGTCGGTGAAAAACTGTTTTTT
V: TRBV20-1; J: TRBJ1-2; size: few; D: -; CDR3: CSARMVYGYTF; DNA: TGCAGTGCTAGAATGGTTTATGGCTACACCTTC
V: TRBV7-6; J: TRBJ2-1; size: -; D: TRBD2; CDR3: CASSFSAGSSYNEQFF; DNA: TGTGCCAGCAGTTTCTCAGCGGGGAGCTCCTACAATGAGCAGTTCTTC
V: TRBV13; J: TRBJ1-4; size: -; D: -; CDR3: CASSLETNEKLFF; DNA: TGTGCCAGCAGCTTAGAAACTAATGAAAAACTGTTTTTT
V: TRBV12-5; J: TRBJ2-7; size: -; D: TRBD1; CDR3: CASGTGIGYEQYF; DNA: TGTGCTAGTGGGACAGGGATAGGCTACGAGCAGTACTTC
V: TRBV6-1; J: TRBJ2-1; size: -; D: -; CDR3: CASSEFGDLEQFF; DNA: TGTGCCAGCAGTGAATTTGGGGACTTGGAGCAGTTCTTC
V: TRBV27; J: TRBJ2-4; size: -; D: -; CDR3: CASSSAGTKNIQYF; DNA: TGTGCCAGCAGTTCCGCAGGGACCAAAAACATTCAGTACTTC
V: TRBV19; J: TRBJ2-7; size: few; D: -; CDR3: CASSIGLFYEQYF; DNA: TGTGCCAGTAGTATCGGACTGTTCTACGAGCAGTACTTC
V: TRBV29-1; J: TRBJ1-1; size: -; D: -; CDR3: CSVRRQVNTEAFF; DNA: TGCAGCGTTCGAAGGCAAGTGAACACTGAAGCTTTCTTT
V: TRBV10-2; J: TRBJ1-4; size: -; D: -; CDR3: CASSESTRGREKLFF; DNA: TGCGCCAGCAGTGAGTCGACGAGGGGACGAGAAAAACTGTTTTTT
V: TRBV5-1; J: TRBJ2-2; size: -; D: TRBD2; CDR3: CASSFSAGGQPGELFF; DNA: TGCGCCAGCAGCTTCTCGGCGGGGGGGCAACCCGGGGAGCTGTTTTTT
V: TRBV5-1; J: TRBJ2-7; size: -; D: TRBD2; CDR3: CASSLGLAGAGEQYF; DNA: TGCGCCAGCAGCTTGGGACTAGCGGGAGCCGGGGAGCAGTACTTC
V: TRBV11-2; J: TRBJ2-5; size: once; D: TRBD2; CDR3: CASSSRRGGGTKETQYF; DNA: TGTGCCAGCAGCTCCAGGCGTGGCGGGGGAACCAAAGAGACCCAGTACTTC
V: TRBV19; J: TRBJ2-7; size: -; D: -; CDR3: CASSIGLGPSYEQYF; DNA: TGTGCCAGTAGTATTGGACTTGGCCCCTCCTACGAGCAGTACTTC
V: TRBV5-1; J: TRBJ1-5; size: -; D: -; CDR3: CASSLEGSGNQPQHF; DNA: TGCGCCAGCAGCCTAGAGGGTAGTGGCAATCAGCCCCAGCATTTT
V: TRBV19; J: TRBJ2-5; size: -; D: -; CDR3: CASSIPGFETQYF; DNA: TGTGCCAGTAGTATACCCGGGTTTGAGACCCAGTACTTC
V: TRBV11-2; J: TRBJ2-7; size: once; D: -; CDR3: CASSLRARDSGEQYF; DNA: TGTGCCAGCAGCTTGCGGGCCAGGGACTCTGGGGAGCAGTACTTC
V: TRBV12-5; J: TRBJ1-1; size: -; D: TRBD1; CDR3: CASGLSGQAVGLNTEAFF; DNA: TGTGCTAGTGGTCTCTCCGGACAGGCAGTGGGCCTTAACACTGAAGCTTTCTTT
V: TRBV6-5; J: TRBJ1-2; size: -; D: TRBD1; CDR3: CASNRQGGSYGYTF; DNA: TGTGCCAGCAACAGGCAGGGGGGATCCTATGGCTACACCTTC
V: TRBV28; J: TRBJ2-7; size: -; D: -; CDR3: CASSPTLASAYEQYF; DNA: TGTGCCAGCAGCCCCACCCTAGCAAGCGCCTACGAGCAGTACTTC
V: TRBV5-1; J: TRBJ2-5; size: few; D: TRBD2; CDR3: CASRGSGGRETQYF; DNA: TGCGCCAGCAGAGGCAGCGGGGGGCGAGAGACCCAGTACTTC
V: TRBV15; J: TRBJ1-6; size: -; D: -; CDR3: CATSRDSGASPLHF; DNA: TGTGCCACCAGCAGAGATTCAGGCGCTTCACCCCTCCACTTT
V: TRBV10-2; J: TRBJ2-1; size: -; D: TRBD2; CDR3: CASSESPLAGGEQFF; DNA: TGCGCCAGCAGTGAGTCACCACTAGCGGGAGGTGAGCAGTTCTTC
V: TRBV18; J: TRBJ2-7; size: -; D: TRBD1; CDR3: CASSPLPLDRGRLHEQYF; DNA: TGTGCCAGCTCACCCCTCCCCTTAGACAGGGGGAGACTTCACGAGCAGTACTTC
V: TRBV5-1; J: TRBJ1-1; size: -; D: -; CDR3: CASSLSRYTEAFF; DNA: TGCGCCAGCAGCTTGTCCCGTTACACTGAAGCTTTCTTT
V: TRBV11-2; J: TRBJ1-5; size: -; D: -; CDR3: CASSPGGWGNQPQHF; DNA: TGTGCCAGCAGCCCGGGGGGCTGGGGCAATCAGCCCCAGCATTTT
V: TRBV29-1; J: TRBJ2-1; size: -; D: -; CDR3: CSSRGGGLDEQFF; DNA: TGCAGCTCCCGGGGTGGGGGCCTTGATGAGCAGTTCTTC
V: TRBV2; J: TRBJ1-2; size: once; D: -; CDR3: CASSERLLDGYTF; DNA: TGTGCCAGCAGTGAGCGGCTTTTGGATGGCTACACCTTC
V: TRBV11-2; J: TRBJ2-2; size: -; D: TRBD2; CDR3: CASSLDGLAGAANTGELFF; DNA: TGTGCCAGCAGCTTAGATGGACTAGCGGGAGCGGCGAACACCGGGGAGCTGTTTTTT
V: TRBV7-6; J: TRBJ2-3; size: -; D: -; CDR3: CASSLAGSWGESADTQYF; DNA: TGTGCCAGCAGCCTGGCCGGATCTTGGGGGGAGTCTGCAGATACGCAGTATTTT
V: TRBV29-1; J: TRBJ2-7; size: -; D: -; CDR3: CSVQGGGREQYF; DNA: TGCAGCGTCCAAGGAGGGGGCAGGGAGCAGTACTTC
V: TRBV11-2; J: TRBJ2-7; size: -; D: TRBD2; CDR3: CASSLVPGGAFTYEQYF; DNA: TGTGCCAGCAGCTTAGTACCGGGGGGGGCGTTTACCTACGAGCAGTACTTC
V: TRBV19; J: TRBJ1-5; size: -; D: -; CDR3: CASSTGVGSWPQHF; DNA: TGTGCCAGTAGTACAGGGGTGGGTTCGTGGCCCCAGCATTTT
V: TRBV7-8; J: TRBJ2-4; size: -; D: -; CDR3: CASSLQPGGPHIQYF; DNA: TGTGCCAGCAGCTTACAGCCGGGTGGCCCGCACATTCAGTACTTC
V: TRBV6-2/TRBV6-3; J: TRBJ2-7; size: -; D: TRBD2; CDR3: CASSYPSRTSGGTYEQYF; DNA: TGTGCCAGCAGTTACCCCTCACGGACTAGCGGAGGGACCTACGAGCAGTACTTC
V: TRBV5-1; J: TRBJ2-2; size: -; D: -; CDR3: CASSLFVNTGELFF; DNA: TGCGCCAGCAGCTTGTTTGTGAACACCGGGGAGCTGTTTTTT
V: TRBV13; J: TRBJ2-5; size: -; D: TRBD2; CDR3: CASSSLASGELTQETQYF; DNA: TGTGCCAGCAGCTCCCTGGCTAGCGGGGAACTAACCCAAGAGACCCAGTACTTC
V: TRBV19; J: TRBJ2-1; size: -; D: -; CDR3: CASNRGGGDEQFF; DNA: TGTGCCAGTAACAGGGGAGGTGGGGATGAGCAGTTCTTC
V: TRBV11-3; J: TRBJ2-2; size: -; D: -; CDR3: CASSLEGLSPTGELFF; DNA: TGTGCCAGCAGCTTAGAAGGTCTCTCACCAACCGGGGAGCTGTTTTTT
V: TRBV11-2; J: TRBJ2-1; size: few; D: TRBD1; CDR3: CASSAGQGDEQFF; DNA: TGTGCCAGCAGCGCGGGACAGGGCGACGAGCAGTTCTTC
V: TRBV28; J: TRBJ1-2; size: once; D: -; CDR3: CALGAVAKGKGYTF; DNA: TGTGCCCTGGGGGCGGTAGCGAAGGGTAAAGGCTACACCTTC
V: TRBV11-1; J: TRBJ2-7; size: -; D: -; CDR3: CASSLGGGLSYEQYF; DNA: TGTGCCAGCAGCTTAGGCGGGGGCCTCTCCTACGAGCAGTACTTC
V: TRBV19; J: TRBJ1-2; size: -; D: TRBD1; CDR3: CVSSITGGADYGYTF; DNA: TGTGTCAGTAGTATCACAGGGGGCGCCGACTATGGCTACACCTTC